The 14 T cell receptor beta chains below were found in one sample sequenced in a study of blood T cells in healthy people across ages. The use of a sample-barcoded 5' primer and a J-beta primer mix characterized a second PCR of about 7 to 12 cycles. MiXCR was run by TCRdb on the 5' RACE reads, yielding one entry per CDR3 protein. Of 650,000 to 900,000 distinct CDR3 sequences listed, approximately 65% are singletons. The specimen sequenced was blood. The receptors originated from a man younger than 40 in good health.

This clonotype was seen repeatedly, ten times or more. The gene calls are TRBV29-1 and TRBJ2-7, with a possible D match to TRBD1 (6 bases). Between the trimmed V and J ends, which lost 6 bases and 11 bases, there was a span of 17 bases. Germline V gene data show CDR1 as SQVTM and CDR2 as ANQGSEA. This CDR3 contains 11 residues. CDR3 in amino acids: CSVYRAPREYF. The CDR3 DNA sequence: TGCAGCGTCTACAGGGCCCCCCGGGAGTACTTC.

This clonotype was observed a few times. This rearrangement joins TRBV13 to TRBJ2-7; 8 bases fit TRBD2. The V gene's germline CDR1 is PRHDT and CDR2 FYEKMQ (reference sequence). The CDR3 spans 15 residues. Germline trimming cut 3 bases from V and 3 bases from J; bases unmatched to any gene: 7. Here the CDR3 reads CASSFGGEKLYEQYF. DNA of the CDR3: TGTGCCAGCAGCTTCGGGGGGGAGAAGCTCTACGAGCAGTACTTC.

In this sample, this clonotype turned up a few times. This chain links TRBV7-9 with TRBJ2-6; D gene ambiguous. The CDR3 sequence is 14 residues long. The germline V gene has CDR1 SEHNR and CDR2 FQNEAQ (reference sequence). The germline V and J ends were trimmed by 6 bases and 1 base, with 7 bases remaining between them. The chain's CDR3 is CASRFNSGANVLTF. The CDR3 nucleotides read TGTGCCAGCAGATTCAATTCTGGGGCCAACGTCCTGACTTTC.

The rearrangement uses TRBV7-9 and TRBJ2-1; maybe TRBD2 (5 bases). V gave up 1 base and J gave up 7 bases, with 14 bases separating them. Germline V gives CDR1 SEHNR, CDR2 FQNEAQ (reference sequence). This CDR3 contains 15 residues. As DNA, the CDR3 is TGTGCCAGCAGCTTAGTAGAGGCTCCGGGGAATGAGCAGTTCTTC. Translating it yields CASSLVEAPGNEQFF.

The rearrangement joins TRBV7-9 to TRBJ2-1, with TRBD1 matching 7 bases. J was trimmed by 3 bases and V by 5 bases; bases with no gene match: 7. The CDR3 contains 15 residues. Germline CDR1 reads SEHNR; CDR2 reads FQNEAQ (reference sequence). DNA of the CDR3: TGTGCCAGCAGCCGATTCACAGGGGACTACAATGAGCAGTTCTTC. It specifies CASSRFTGDYNEQFF.

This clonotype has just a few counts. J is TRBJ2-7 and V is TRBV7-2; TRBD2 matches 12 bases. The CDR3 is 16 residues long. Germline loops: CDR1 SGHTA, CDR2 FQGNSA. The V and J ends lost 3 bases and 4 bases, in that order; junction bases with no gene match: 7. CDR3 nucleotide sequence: TGTGCCAGCAGCTTCCGTCTGACTAGCGGGGGATACGAGCAGTACTTC. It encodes CASSFRLTSGGYEQYF.

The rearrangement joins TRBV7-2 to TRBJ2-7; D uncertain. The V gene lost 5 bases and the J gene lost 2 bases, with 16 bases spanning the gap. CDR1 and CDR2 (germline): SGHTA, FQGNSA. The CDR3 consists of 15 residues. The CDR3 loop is CASSLLGMGTYEQYF. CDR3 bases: TGTGCCAGCAGCCTGTTGGGTATGGGGACCTACGAGCAGTACTTC.

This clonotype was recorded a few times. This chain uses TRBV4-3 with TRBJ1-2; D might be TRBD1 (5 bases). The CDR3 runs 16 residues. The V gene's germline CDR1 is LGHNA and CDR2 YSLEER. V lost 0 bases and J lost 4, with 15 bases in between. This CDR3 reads CASSQDQTGVPYGYTF. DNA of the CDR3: TGCGCCAGCAGCCAAGATCAAACAGGTGTTCCCTATGGCTACACCTTC.

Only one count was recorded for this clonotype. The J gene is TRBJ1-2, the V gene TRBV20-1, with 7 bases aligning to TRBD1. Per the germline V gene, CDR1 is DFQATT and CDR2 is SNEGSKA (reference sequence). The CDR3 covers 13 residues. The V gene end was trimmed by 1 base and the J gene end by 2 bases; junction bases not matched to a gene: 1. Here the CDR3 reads CSARAGQNYGYTF. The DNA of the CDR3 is TGCAGTGCTAGAGCGGGACAGAACTATGGCTACACCTTC.

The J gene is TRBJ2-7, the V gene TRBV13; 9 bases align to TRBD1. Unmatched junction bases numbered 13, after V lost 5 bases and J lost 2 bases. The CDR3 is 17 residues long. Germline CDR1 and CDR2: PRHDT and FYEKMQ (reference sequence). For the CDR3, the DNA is TGTGCCAGCAGCCTCGCCCGGCCGGACAGGGGTACCTACGAGCAGTACTTC. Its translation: CASSLARPDRGTYEQYF.

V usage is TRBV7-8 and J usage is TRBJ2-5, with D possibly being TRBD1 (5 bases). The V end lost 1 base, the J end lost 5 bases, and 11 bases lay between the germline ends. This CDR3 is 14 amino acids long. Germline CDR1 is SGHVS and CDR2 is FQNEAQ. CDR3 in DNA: TGTGCCAGCAGCTTAGGGGGCCCCGGGGAGACCCAGTACTTC. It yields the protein CASSLGGPGETQYF. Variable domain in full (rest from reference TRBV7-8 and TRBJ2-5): GAGVSQSPRYKVAKRGQDVALRCDPISGHVSLFWYQQALGQGPEFLTYFQNEAQLDKSGLPSDRFFAERPEGSVSTLKIQRTQQEDSAVYLCASSLGGPGETQYFGPGTRLLVL.

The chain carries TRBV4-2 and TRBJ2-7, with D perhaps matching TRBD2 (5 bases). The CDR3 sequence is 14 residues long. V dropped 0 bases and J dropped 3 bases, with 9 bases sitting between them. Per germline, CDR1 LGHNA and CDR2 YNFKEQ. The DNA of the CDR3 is TGTGCCAGCAGCCAAGAGACCGCGGGCTACGAGCAGTACTTC. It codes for CASSQETAGYEQYF.

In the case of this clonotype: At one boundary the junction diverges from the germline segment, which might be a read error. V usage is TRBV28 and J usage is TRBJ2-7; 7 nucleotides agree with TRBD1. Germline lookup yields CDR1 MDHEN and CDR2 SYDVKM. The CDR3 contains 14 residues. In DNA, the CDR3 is TGCGCCAGCAGCACGGGGACAGTCGTCTACGAGCAGTACTTC. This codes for CASSTGTVVYEQYF.

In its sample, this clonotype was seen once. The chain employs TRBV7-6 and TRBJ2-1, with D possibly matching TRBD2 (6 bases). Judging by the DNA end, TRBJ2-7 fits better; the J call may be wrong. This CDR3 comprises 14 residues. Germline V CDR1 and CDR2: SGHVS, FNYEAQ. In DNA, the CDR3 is TGTGCCAGCAGTGGGGGGACGGCGGGTCTGGAGCAGTACTTC. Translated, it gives CASSGGTAGLEQYF.